The entry below gives a single TCR beta chain sequence along with its context. The antigen remains undetermined. The V gene's germline CDR1 is SQVTM and CDR2 ANQGSEA. Trimming pared 6 bases from V and 1 base from J, leaving 7 bases between. This CDR3 is 12 amino acids long. This entry is derived from a study of blood T cells in healthy people across ages. Then a second PCR, running about 6 to 11 cycles, was carried out with a sample-barcoded 5' primer and a J-beta primer mix. One entry per CDR3 protein results from TCRdb running MiXCR on the 5' RACE reads. The sample contains approximately 900,000 distinct CDR3 sequences, 25% to 35% of which appear only once. The study's findings and limits: A strong correlation was seen between TCR beta diversity and naive T cell percentage.

The same specimen was also included in a second study, on T cells of mothers and their children.

The rearrangement uses TRBV29-1 and TRBJ2-1; D not resolved. The origin of this receptor is a woman between 40 and 55 years old in good health. The sample was blood. In DNA, the CDR3 is TGCAGCGTGGAATATTCCTACAATGAGCAGTTCTTC. This codes for CSVEYSYNEQFF.